The 26 T cell receptor beta chains listed next were all sequenced from one sample in a study of blood T cells in healthy people across ages. Together with a sample-barcoded 5' primer, a J-beta primer mix was included in a second PCR lasting about 7 to 11 cycles. TCRdb passed the 5' RACE reads through MiXCR, listing each CDR3 protein once. This table has around 1,900,000 distinct CDR3 sequences, about two fifths appearing once. The specimen was blood. These receptor sequences come from a human donor in good health.

This chain connects TRBV6-2 or TRBV6-3 to TRBJ2-1; D unclear. Deletions cut 6 bases from V and 0 bases from J, with 12 bases between. CDR3 length: 15 amino acids. The germline V gene has CDR1 MNHEY and CDR2 SVGEGT. The CDR3 is CASRSLTTSYNEQFF. CDR3 nucleotides: TGTGCCAGCAGAAGTCTTACTACCTCCTACAATGAGCAGTTCTTC.

This clonotype is a singleton in its sample. The rearrangement links TRBV20-1 to TRBJ2-6; D tentatively reads TRBD1 or TRBD2 (5 bases each). This CDR3 region has 18 residues. V dropped 1 base and J dropped 1 base, with 17 bases sitting between them. The germline V gene encodes CDR1 DFQATT and CDR2 SNEGSKA (reference sequence). CDR3 nucleotides: TGCAGTGCTAGAGTTCGAGGGGCTAACGGATCTGGGGCCAACGTCCTGACTTTC. This codes for CSARVRGANGSGANVLTF.

V gene TRBV5-1 combines with J gene TRBJ1-4; tentative D call: TRBD1 (5 bases). CDR3 length: 15 residues. Looked up from germline, CDR1 is SGHRS and CDR2 is YFSETQ. V was trimmed by 0 bases and J by 8 bases, leaving 14 bases between them. CDR3 residues: CASSLDGGVEEKLFF. In DNA, the CDR3 is TGCGCCAGCAGCTTGGACGGGGGAGTAGAGGAAAAACTGTTTTTT.

The chain combines TRBV20-1 with TRBJ2-5; 8 positions agree with TRBD2. With V trimmed by 6 bases and J by 11 bases, 17 bases remained unmatched. The CDR3 has 14 residues. Germline assignment: CDR1 DFQATT and CDR2 SNEGSKA (reference sequence). CDR3 in DNA: TGCAGTGCCCGGGGGGGTCGCCTTTACAATGAGCAGTACTTC. Protein: CSARGGRLYNEQYF.

This chain uses TRBV19 with TRBJ2-1; 9 nucleotides agree with TRBD1. Germline CDR1 and CDR2: LNHDA and SQIVND (reference sequence). J gave up 8 bases and V 5 bases, and 25 bases lay outside the gene matches. CDR3 length: 20 residues. In nucleotides, the CDR3 is TGTGCCAGTAGTTGGACTCCACTGAGCTCCGGGACAGGGATATGGGATGAGCAGTTCTTC. Its protein is CASSWTPLSSGTGIWDEQFF.

The rearrangement joins TRBV19 to TRBJ1-5; D gene ambiguous. Looked up from germline, CDR1 is LNHDA and CDR2 is SQIVND (reference sequence). The CDR3 is 14 amino acids. The ends were cut back, 6 bases at V and 5 bases at J, with 14 bases in the middle. The CDR3 DNA is TGTGCCAGTAGCATAACGGGTAGTGATCAGCCCCAGCATTTT. Protein product: CASSITGSDQPQHF.

As for this clonotype: A read error may explain this, as a much larger clone is one base away. This sequence joins TRBV20-1 and TRBJ2-5; D may be TRBD1 (6 bases). This CDR3 region has 12 residues. Germline lookup yields CDR1 DFQATT and CDR2 SNEGSKA (reference sequence). Trimming stripped 5 bases from V and 11 bases from J, with 18 bases between. The CDR3 DNA sequence: TGCAGTGCTCACAGGGAAAATGGAGAGCAGTACTTC. It codes for CSAHRENGEQYF.

This clonotype was observed a few times. V gene TRBV5-6 combines with J gene TRBJ1-1; D unclear. The V gene's germline CDR1 is SGHDT and CDR2 YYEEEE. V was shortened by 6 bases and J by 1 base, with 19 bases between the two germline ends. The CDR3 runs 16 residues. DNA for the CDR3: TGTGCCAGCACCGACCTCCCCCACAACGGGAACACTGAAGCTTTCTTT. It specifies CASTDLPHNGNTEAFF.

This clonotype has a count of ten or more. The chain carries TRBV12-3 or TRBV12-4 and TRBJ2-6; D remains ambiguous. Between the trimmed V and J ends, which lost 6 bases and 7 bases, there was a span of 7 bases. The CDR3 sequence is 12 residues long. As DNA, the CDR3 is TGTGCCAGCAGACTGGGTGCCAACGTCCTGACTTTC. Protein: CASRLGANVLTF.

The V and J genes are TRBV25-1 and TRBJ2-1, with 10 positions matching TRBD1. Trimming removed 4 bases from V and 7 bases from J; junction bases left unmatched: 7. In germline, CDR1 is MGHDK, CDR2 SYGVNS. There are 15 residues in the CDR3. CDR3 sequence reads: CASSVDRGRMNEQFF. The CDR3 nucleotides are TGTGCCAGCAGTGTTGACAGGGGGCGAATGAATGAGCAGTTCTTC.

This clonotype was observed a handful of times. The chain uses TRBV4-1 and TRBJ2-5, with D hard to call. V dropped 8 bases and J dropped 7 bases, with 2 bases sitting between them. The CDR3 covers 8 residues. From germline, CDR1 is MGHRA and CDR2 YSYEKL. CDR3 nucleotides: TGCGCCAGCCGGACCCAGTACTTC. Its protein is CASRTQYF.

This clonotype has ten or more counts. The chain couples TRBV7-3 to TRBJ2-5; possible D gene TRBD1, 5 bases. V lost 5 bases, J lost 1 base, and 11 bases lay in between. The length of the CDR3 is 14 residues. The V gene's germline CDR1 is SGHTA and CDR2 FQGTGA. The CDR3 protein is CASSLQGSQETQYF. The CDR3 region has the DNA TGTGCCAGCAGCCTCCAGGGTTCCCAAGAGACCCAGTACTTC.

This chain links TRBV7-6 with TRBJ1-1; perhaps TRBD1 as D (5 bases). V dropped 0 bases and J dropped 3 bases, with 17 bases sitting between them. CDR3 size: 17 residues. Germline CDR1 and CDR2: SGHVS and FNYEAQ. The CDR3 DNA follows: TGTGCCAGCAGCTTAGCTCCGGGACGGCCGTCGTACACTGAAGCTTTCTTT. Protein sequence: CASSLAPGRPSYTEAFF.

Points on this clonotype: Germline is not matched at one junction end, which may reflect a read error. The rearrangement links TRBV20-1 to TRBJ2-1, with D tentatively TRBD2 (5 bases). From germline, CDR1 is DFQATT and CDR2 SNEGSKA (reference sequence). The CDR3 has 15 residues. As DNA, the CDR3 is TGCAGTGCTGGAGATAACCGGGATCCCAACAATGAGCAGTTCTTC. Its protein is CSAGDNRDPNNEQFF.

This CDR3 reads CSVEGGQGKMDEQFF. CDR3 bases: TGCAGCGTTGAGGGGGGCCAGGGGAAGATGGATGAGCAGTTCTTC. The rearrangement uses TRBV29-1 and TRBJ2-1; D assignment may be TRBD1 or TRBD2 (6 bases each). The V gene's germline CDR1 is SQVTM and CDR2 ANQGSEA. The V end lost 3 bases, the J end lost 8 bases, and 20 bases lay between the germline ends. The length of the CDR3 is 15 residues.

This clonotype was seen more than once but under ten times. The V and J genes are TRBV12-3 or TRBV12-4 and TRBJ2-4; D is perhaps TRBD1 or TRBD2 (5 bases each). The V gene lost 4 bases and the J gene lost 9 bases, with 16 bases spanning the gap. The CDR3 contains 14 residues. CDR3 bases: TGTGCCAGCAGTTATCGGGGCTCGAGTGGCATTCAGTACTTC. It specifies CASSYRGSSGIQYF.

The chain employs TRBV29-1 and TRBJ1-2; perhaps TRBD1 as D (5 bases). Germline CDR1 reads SQVTM; CDR2 reads ANQGSEA. The CDR3 sequence is 12 residues long. With 1 base removed from V and 5 bases from J, the gap between germline ends came to 8 bases. The CDR3 here is CSVEGWGYGYTF. CDR3 DNA: TGCAGCGTTGAAGGATGGGGGTATGGCTACACCTTC.

V and J are TRBV4-2 and TRBJ2-1, with TRBD2 matching 10 bases. From germline, CDR1 is LGHNA and CDR2 YNFKEQ. The CDR3 spans 16 residues. With 1 base clipped from V and 6 bases from J, the junction kept 6 bases outside the gene matches. CDR3 amino acids: CASSQVLLAGPNEQFF. DNA for the CDR3: TGTGCCAGCAGCCAAGTTTTACTAGCGGGGCCCAATGAGCAGTTCTTC.

V usage is TRBV2 and J usage is TRBJ2-1; D is undetermined. The closer fit of TRBJ2-7 to the DNA end suggests the J call may be wrong. Germline V gene data show CDR1 as SNHLY and CDR2 as FYNNEI. The CDR3 runs to 13 residues. This CDR3 reads CASSMTYYNEQYF. In nucleotides, the CDR3 is TGTGCCAGCAGCATGACCTATTACAATGAGCAGTACTTC.

This clonotype was observed a few times. The CDR3, as DNA: TGCAGCGCCCGGGACGGGGGCAATCAGCCCCAGCATTTT. It encodes CSARDGGNQPQHF. The chain joins TRBV29-1 to TRBJ1-5; D is perhaps TRBD1 (5 bases). V was pared by 7 bases and J by 2 bases, with 12 bases between. CDR1 is SQVTM and CDR2 is ANQGSEA in the germline V gene. CDR3 length equals 13 residues. The variable domain in full, with the rest retrieved from reference TRBV29-1 and TRBJ1-5, is SAVISQKPSRDICQRGTSLTIQCQVDSQVTMMFWYRQQPGQSLTLIATANQGSEATYESGFVIDKFPISRPNLTFSTLTVSNMSPEDSSIYLCSARDGGNQPQHFGDGTRLSIL.

The chain combines TRBV27 with TRBJ1-1; D possibly corresponds to TRBD1 (6 bases). Germline CDR1 and CDR2: MNHEY and SMNVEV (reference sequence). CDR3 length equals 13 residues. V was shortened by 3 bases and J by 7 bases, with 12 bases between the two germline ends. DNA of the CDR3: TGTGCCAGCAGTTTGGACAGCACCCTTGAAGCTTTCTTT. This gives the protein CASSLDSTLEAFF.

The V call is TRBV5-1, the J call TRBJ2-2, with TRBD1 matching over 7 bases. This CDR3 has 15 residues. The germline CDR1 and CDR2 sequences are SGHRS and YFSETQ. After removal of 0 bases from V and 7 bases from J, the junction contained 6 bases not matched to a gene. CDR3: CASSLAVQGNGELFF. The CDR3 nucleotides are TGCGCCAGCAGCTTGGCCGTACAGGGGAACGGGGAGCTGTTTTTT.

This clonotype was picked up a small number of times. The chain combines TRBV20-1 with TRBJ2-4; 7 positions match TRBD1. The CDR3 sequence is 12 residues long. Looked up from germline, CDR1 is DFQATT and CDR2 is SNEGSKA (reference sequence). V shed 3 bases and J 13 bases; nucleotides not matched to a gene: 9. In DNA, the CDR3 is TGCAGTGCTAGTAACAGGGGAAGAGAGCAGTACTTC. It is translated as CSASNRGREQYF.

In its sample, this clonotype was seen once. The chain is built from TRBV19 and TRBJ1-6; no clear D gene. The V gene's germline CDR1 is LNHDA and CDR2 SQIVND (reference sequence). The CDR3 runs to 15 residues. V lost 2 bases and J 6 bases, leaving 11 bases between the germline ends. CDR3 region: CASSIYGVTNSPLHF. The CDR3 DNA is TGTGCCAGTAGTATATATGGGGTTACTAATTCACCCCTCCACTTT. The full variable domain, rest sourced from reference TRBV19 and TRBJ1-6, is DGGITQSPKYLFRKEGQNVTLSCEQNLNHDAMYWYRQDPGQGLRLIYYSQIVNDFQKGDIAEGYSVSREKKESFPLTVTSAQKNPTAFYLCASSIYGVTNSPLHFGNGTRLTVT.

This clonotype was counted a few times. CDR3 residues: CSATEQGDTEAFF. In DNA form, the CDR3 reads TGCAGTGCTACTGAACAGGGAGACACTGAAGCTTTCTTT. V gene TRBV20-1 combines with J gene TRBJ1-1, with D possibly TRBD1 on 6 matching bases. This CDR3 comprises 13 residues. V shed 4 bases and J shed 3 bases, with 12 bases lying between them. Germline CDR1 DFQATT, CDR2 SNEGSKA (reference sequence).

The chain couples TRBV11-2 to TRBJ2-1; 9 bases line up with TRBD2. The CDR3 spans 17 residues. Per germline, CDR1 SGHAT and CDR2 FQNNGV. With 1 base clipped from V and 3 bases from J, the junction kept 7 bases outside the gene matches. The CDR3 loop is CASSLGGLAGYYNEQFF. DNA for the CDR3: TGTGCCAGCAGCTTAGGAGGGCTAGCGGGATACTACAATGAGCAGTTCTTC.